The T cell receptor (beta chain) described here comes from a study of blood T cell repertoires in COVID-19. At the level of the study: Whether acute or convalescent, the COVID-19 samples came from the United States, Italy and Spain. Nucleic acid was either cDNA or gDNA, and it came from T cells, B-cell-depleted T cells, or PBMCs.

Per the authors' pipeline: Using reference gene primer amplification, nucleated cell counts were estimated. Profiling relied on immunoSEQ multiplex PCR, and the TCRdb table lists in-frame clones only, not all of them. D and trimming were read from the DNA, whereas the V and J calls and clone size are those reported in that table. The data show 200,000 to 250,000 clones, 86% seen once. Germline loops: CDR1 WNHNN, CDR2 SYGVQD (reference sequence). The CDR3 spans 14 residues. After removal of 0 bases from V and 6 bases from J, the junction contained 4 bases not matched to a gene. Followed longitudinally, the Seattle patients had been enrolled during active infection.

The sample consisted of peripheral blood. The TCR was taken from a woman between 45 and 65 years old with COVID-19, enrolled during active disease. V usage is TRBV10-1 and J usage is TRBJ2-7; TRBD1 aligns across 8 bases. The CDR3 sequence: CASSESRGLGEQYF. CDR3 in DNA: TGCGCCAGCAGTGAGTCCAGGGGGCTTGGCGAGCAGTACTTC.